This passage covers 14 T cell receptor beta chains from one sample sequenced in a study of technical replicates of blood from several donors. Measured with immunoSEQ multiplex PCR; TCRdb has only the in-frame clones, and not every one. This table holds roughly 60,000 clones, 91% found once. Sequencing was carried out using PBMCs. These receptors were collected from a human donor in good health. Some clones in this sample may be carry-over from other donors' samples.

The rearrangement links TRBV7-9 to TRBJ1-2; D gene uncertain. Trimming took 1 base from V and 4 from J, leaving 4 bases between them. In germline, CDR1 is SEHNR, CDR2 FQNEAQ (reference sequence). CDR3 size: 12 residues. CDR3 region: CASSLDGYGYTF. The DNA of the CDR3 is TGTGCCAGCAGCTTAGACGGCTATGGCTACACCTTC.

The V call is TRBV5-6, the J call TRBJ2-1; D perhaps matches TRBD2 (7 bases). This CDR3 comprises 15 residues. The V end was cut by 1 base, the J end by 8 bases, with 16 bases between. Germline V lookup: CDR1 SGHDT, CDR2 YYEEEE. The CDR3 is CASSLLGRGGDEQFF. CDR3 sequence (DNA): TGTGCCAGCAGCTTGCTCGGCAGGGGAGGGGATGAGCAGTTCTTC.

The chain links TRBV29-1 to TRBJ2-7, with a weak D call TRBD2 (6 bases). From germline, CDR1 is SQVTM and CDR2 ANQGSEA. Trimming pared 4 bases from V and 9 bases from J, leaving 13 bases between. The CDR3 sequence is 11 residues long. In nucleotides, the CDR3 is TGCAGCGTTGGGGGGGTGAGTGGGCAGTACTTC. This gives the protein CSVGGVSGQYF.

The CDR3 loop reads CASGRGDGTISYTF. CDR3 DNA sequence: TGTGCTAGTGGACGGGGGGACGGAACTATAAGCTACACCTTC. This chain uses TRBV12-5 with TRBJ1-2; D might be TRBD1 (5 bases). The CDR3 loop spans 14 amino acids. Trimming took off 6 bases at V and 9 bases at J, with 20 bases between the two ends. Germline-derived CDR1 and CDR2 are LGHNT and FRNRAP.

The chain couples TRBV14 to TRBJ1-3, with no clear D. CDR1 and CDR2 (germline): SGHDN, FVKESK. V was cut by 2 bases and J by 1 base, with 12 bases left in between. This CDR3 spans 16 amino acids. CDR3 in amino acids: CASSQSGSYSGNTIYF. CDR3 nucleotides: TGTGCCAGCAGCCAAAGCGGCAGCTATTCTGGAAACACCATATATTTT.

V usage is TRBV11-2 and J usage is TRBJ2-7; no clear D. V lost 5 bases, J lost 6 bases, and 14 bases lay in between. The CDR3 has 13 amino acids. Germline CDR1 is SGHAT and CDR2 is FQNNGV. The CDR3 coding sequence is TGTGCCAGCAGCCAGCCTGGGTCAGGCGAGCAGTACTTC. Translating it yields CASSQPGSGEQYF.

The rearrangement uses TRBV4-3 and TRBJ2-3; tentatively, D is TRBD2 (5 bases). The CDR3 length is 16 residues. In germline, CDR1 is LGHNA, CDR2 YSLEER. The ends were cut back, 4 bases at V and 0 bases at J, with 14 bases in the middle. Written as DNA, the CDR3 is TGCGCCAGCAGCCCGAAGAGAGAGCGGAGCACAGATACGCAGTATTTT. Translation gives CASSPKRERSTDTQYF.

V usage is TRBV5-1 and J usage is TRBJ1-6; TRBD1 aligns across 7 bases. After removal of 4 bases from V and 10 bases from J, the junction contained 11 bases not matched to a gene. CDR1 is SGHRS, CDR2 YFSETQ, per germline. This CDR3 has 15 amino acids. The DNA for the CDR3 is TGCGCCAGCAGCGGGACCGGGACAGAATACTCACCCCTCCACTTT. Translated: CASSGTGTEYSPLHF.

This clone showed up just once. The chain recombines TRBV7-2 with TRBJ2-7; the match to TRBD1 covers 7 bases. The V and J ends lost 3 bases and 6 bases, in that order; junction bases with no gene match: 2. The CDR3 extends over 12 amino acids. Germline CDR1 is SGHTA and CDR2 is FQGNSA. CDR3: CASSFRQGEQYF. The CDR3 DNA follows: TGTGCCAGCAGCTTCAGACAGGGCGAGCAGTACTTC.

J is TRBJ2-7 and V is TRBV10-3, with 10 bases aligning to TRBD2. CDR1 and CDR2 from the germline V gene are ENHRY and SYGVKD. V dropped 5 bases and J dropped 1; count of bases not matched to a gene: 2. This CDR3 is built from 14 residues. Here the CDR3 reads CAISKTSGSYEQYF. The CDR3 DNA follows: TGTGCCATCAGTAAGACTAGCGGGTCCTACGAGCAGTACTTC.

CDR3 nucleotides: TGTGCCAGCAGCTTAAATAGCGTGGGGTTCTACGAGCAGTACTTC. This sequence encodes CASSLNSVGFYEQYF. This chain uses TRBV11-1 with TRBJ2-7, with D maybe TRBD2 (5 bases). This CDR3 is built from 15 residues. Trimming shortened V by 2 bases and J by 3 bases, and 14 bases separated the two germline ends. The germline CDR1 and CDR2 sequences are SGHAT and FQDESV (reference sequence).

The rearrangement uses TRBV7-9 and TRBJ2-1; TRBD1 is a possible D gene (5 bases). The V end lost 1 base, the J end lost 8 bases, and 12 bases lay between the germline ends. The V gene's germline CDR1 is SEHNR and CDR2 FQNEAQ (reference sequence). The CDR3 runs to 14 residues. CDR3 sequence (DNA): TGTGCCAGCAGCTTAGATTCCAGGGCATATGAGCAGTTCTTC. It yields the protein CASSLDSRAYEQFF.

The chain carries TRBV29-1 and TRBJ1-4, with TRBD1 matching over 7 bases. V lost 1 base, J lost 5 bases, and 4 bases stayed unmatched. CDR3 length equals 14 residues. CDR1 is SQVTM and CDR2 is ANQGSEA in the germline V gene. CDR3 nucleotides: TGCAGCGTTGAAGCACAGGGGTCGAATGAAAAACTGTTTTTT. It translates to CSVEAQGSNEKLFF.

The rearrangement uses TRBV10-3 and TRBJ2-2, with D maybe TRBD2 (5 bases). V was clipped by 9 bases and J by 7 bases, with 18 bases between them. This CDR3 contains 14 residues. Germline V lookup: CDR1 ENHRY, CDR2 SYGVKD. The CDR3 DNA reads TGTGCCATTGCGAGGGAAGGGAACGGCGGGGAGCTGTTTTTT. This gives the protein CAIAREGNGGELFF.